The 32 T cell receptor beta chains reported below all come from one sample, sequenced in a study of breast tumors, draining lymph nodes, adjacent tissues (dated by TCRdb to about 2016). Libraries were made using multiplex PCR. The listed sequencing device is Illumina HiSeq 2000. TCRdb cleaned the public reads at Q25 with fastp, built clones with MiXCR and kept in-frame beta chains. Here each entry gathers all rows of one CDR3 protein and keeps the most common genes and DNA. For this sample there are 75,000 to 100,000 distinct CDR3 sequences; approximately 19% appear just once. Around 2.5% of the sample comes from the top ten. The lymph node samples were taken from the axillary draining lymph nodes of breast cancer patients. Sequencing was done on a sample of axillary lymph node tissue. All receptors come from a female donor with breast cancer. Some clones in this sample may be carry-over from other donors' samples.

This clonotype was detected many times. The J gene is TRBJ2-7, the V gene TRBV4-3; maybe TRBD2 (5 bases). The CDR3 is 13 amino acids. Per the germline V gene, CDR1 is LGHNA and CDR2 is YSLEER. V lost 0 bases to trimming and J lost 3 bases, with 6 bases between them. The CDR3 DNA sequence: TGCGCCAGCAGCCAAGATGCGGGCTACGAGCAGTACTTC. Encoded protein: CASSQDAGYEQYF.

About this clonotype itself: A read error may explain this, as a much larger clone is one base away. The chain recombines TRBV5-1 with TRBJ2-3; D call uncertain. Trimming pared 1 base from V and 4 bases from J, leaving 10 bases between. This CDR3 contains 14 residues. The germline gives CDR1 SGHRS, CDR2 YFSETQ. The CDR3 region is CASSLFRTADTQYF. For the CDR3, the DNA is TGCGCCAGCAGCTTGTTTCGGACCGCAGATACGCAGTATTTT.

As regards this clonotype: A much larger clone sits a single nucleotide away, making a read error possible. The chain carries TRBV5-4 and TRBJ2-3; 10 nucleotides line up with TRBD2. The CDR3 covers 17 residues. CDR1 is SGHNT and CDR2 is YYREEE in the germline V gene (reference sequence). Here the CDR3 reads CASSLELAGVSTGTQYF. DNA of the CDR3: TGTGCCAGCAGCTTGGAGCTAGCGGGAGTGAGCACAGGTACGCAGTATTTT. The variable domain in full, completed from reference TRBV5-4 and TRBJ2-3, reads ETGVTQSPTHLIKTRGQQVTLRCSSQSGHNTVSWYQQALGQGPQFIFQYYREEENGRGNFPPRFSGLQFPNYSSELNVNALELDDSALYLCASSLELAGVSTGTQYFGPGTRLTVL.

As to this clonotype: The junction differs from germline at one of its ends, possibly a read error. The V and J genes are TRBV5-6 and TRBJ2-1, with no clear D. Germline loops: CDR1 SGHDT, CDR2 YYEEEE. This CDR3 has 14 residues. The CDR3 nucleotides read TGTGCCAGCACAACACGAATCTCCTACAATGAGCAGCTCTTC. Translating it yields CASTTRISYNEQLF.

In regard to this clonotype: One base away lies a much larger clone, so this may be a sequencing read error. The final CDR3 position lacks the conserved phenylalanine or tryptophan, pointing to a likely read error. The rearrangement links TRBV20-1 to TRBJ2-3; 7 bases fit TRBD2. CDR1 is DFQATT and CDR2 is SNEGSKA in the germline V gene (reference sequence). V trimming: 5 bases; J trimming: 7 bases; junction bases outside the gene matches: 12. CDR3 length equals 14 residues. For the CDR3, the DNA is TGCAGTGCTCCCGGGCCTCTAGCGGAAAATACGCAGTATTTA. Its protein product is CSAPGPLAENTQYL.

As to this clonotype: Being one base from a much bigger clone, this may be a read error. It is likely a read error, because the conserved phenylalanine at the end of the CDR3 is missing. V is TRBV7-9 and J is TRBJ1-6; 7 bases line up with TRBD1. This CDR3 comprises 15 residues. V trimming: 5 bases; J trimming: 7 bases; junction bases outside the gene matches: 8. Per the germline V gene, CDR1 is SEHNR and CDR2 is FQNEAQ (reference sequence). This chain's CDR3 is CASSQGGIENSPLHL. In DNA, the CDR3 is TGTGCCAGCAGCCAGGGGGGAATAGAAAATTCACCCCTCCACCTT.

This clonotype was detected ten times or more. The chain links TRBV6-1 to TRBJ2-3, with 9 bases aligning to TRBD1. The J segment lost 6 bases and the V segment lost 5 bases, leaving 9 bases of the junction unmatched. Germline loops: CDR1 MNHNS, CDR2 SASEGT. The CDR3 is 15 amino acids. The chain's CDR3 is CASSLQGAKWDTQYF. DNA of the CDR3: TGTGCCAGCAGTTTACAGGGGGCCAAGTGGGATACGCAGTATTTT.

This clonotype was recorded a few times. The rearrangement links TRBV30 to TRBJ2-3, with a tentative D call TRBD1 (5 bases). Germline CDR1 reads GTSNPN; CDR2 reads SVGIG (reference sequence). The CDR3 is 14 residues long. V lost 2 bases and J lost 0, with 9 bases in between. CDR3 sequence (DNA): TGTGCCTGGAGTATAGGGGTTAGCACAGATACGCAGTATTTT. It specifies CAWSIGVSTDTQYF.

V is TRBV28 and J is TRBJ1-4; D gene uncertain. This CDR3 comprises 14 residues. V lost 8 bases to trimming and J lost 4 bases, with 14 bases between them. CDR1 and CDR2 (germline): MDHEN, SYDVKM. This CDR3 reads CASREAVVNEKLFF. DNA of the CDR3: TGTGCCAGCCGGGAGGCAGTTGTTAATGAAAAACTGTTTTTT.

CDR3 protein: CASSLKGADRHNYGYTF. The CDR3 DNA sequence: TGTGCCAGCAGCTTAAAGGGAGCGGACAGGCATAACTATGGCTACACCTTC. The chain uses TRBV7-3 and TRBJ1-2; TRBD1 agrees at 7 bases. V lost 1 base and J lost 1; bases outside the gene matches: 9. The germline gives CDR1 SGHTA, CDR2 FQGTGA. This CDR3 spans 17 amino acids.

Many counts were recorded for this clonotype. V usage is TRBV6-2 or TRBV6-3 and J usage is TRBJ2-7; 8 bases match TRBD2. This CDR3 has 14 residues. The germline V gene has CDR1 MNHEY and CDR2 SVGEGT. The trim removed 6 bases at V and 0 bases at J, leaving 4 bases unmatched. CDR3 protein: CASSGGGLSYEQYF. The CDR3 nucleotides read TGTGCCAGCAGCGGGGGGGGCCTCTCCTACGAGCAGTACTTC.

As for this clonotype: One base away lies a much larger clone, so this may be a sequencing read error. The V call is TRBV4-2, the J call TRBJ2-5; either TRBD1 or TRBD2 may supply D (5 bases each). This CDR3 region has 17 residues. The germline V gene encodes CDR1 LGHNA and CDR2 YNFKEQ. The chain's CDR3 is CVSSRFTGAGGLETQYF. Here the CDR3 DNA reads TGTGTCAGCAGCCGTTTTACCGGGGCAGGAGGCTTGGAGACCCAGTACTTC.

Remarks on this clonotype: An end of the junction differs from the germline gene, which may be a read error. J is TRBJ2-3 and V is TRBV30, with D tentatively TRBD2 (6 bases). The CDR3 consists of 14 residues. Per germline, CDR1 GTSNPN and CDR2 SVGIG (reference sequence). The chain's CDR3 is CGWSGRLGTDTQYF. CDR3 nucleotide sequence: TGTGGCTGGAGTGGGAGGTTGGGCACAGATACGCAGTATTTT. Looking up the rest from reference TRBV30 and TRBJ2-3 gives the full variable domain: SQTIHQWPATLVQPVGSPLSLECTVEGTSNPNLYWYRQAAGRGLQLLFYSVGIGQISSEVPQNLSASRPQDRQFILSSKKLLLSDSGFYLCGWSGRLGTDTQYFGPGTRLTVL.

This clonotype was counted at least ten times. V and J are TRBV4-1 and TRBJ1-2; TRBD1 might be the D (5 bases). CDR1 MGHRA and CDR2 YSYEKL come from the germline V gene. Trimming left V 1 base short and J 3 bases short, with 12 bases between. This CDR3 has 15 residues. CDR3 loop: CASSQVWGTDYGYTF. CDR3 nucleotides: TGCGCCAGCAGCCAAGTCTGGGGGACGGACTATGGCTACACCTTC.

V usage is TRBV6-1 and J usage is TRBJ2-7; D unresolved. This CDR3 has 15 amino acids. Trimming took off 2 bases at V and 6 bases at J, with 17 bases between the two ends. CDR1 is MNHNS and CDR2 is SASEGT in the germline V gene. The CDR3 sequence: CASSELGPTLGEQYF. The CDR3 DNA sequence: TGTGCCAGCAGTGAATTAGGACCCACCCTGGGCGAGCAGTACTTC.

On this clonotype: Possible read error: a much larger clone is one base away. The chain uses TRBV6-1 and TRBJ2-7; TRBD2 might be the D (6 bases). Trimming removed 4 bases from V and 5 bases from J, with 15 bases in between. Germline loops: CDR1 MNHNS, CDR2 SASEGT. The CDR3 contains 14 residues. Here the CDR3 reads CASSAFREVDEQYF. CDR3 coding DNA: TGTGCCAGCAGTGCGTTCAGGGAGGTGGACGAGCAGTACTTC.

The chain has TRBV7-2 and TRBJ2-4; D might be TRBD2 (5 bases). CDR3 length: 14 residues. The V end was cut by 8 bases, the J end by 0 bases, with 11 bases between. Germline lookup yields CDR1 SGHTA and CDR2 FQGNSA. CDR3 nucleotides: TGTGCCAGCTCAGCCGGACTAGCCAAAAACATTCAGTACTTC. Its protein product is CASSAGLAKNIQYF.

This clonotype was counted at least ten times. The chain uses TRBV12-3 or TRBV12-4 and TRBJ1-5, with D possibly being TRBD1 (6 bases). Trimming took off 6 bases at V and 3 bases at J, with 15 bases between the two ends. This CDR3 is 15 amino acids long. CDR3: CASSPTGPTNQPQHF. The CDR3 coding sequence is TGTGCCAGCAGCCCGACAGGTCCGACCAATCAGCCCCAGCATTTT.

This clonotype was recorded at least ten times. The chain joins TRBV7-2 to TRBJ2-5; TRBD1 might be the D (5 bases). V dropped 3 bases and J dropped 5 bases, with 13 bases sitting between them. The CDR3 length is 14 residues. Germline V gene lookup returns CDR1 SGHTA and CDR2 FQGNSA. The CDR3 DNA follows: TGTGCCAGCAGCTTGGTCAGGGCGGTGGAGACCCAGTACTTC. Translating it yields CASSLVRAVETQYF.

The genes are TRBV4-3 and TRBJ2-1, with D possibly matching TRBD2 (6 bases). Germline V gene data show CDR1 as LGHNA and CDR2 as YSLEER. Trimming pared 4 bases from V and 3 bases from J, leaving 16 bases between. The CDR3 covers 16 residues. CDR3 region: CASSRDLGGNYNEQFF. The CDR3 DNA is TGCGCCAGCAGCCGAGATCTCGGCGGGAACTACAATGAGCAGTTCTTC.

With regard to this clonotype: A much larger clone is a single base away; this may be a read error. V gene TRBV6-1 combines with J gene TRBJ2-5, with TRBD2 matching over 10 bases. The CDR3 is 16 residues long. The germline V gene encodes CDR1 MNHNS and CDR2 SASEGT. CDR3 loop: CASTRTSGRVPETQCF. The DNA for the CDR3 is TGTGCCAGCACCAGGACTAGCGGTAGAGTTCCCGAGACCCAGTGCTTC.

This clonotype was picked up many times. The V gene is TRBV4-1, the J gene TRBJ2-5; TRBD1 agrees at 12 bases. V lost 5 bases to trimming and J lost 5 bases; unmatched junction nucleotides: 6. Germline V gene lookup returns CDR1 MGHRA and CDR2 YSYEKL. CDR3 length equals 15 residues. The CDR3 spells CASSFRDRGLETQYF. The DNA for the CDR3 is TGCGCCAGCAGCTTCCGGGACAGGGGGCTCGAGACCCAGTACTTC.

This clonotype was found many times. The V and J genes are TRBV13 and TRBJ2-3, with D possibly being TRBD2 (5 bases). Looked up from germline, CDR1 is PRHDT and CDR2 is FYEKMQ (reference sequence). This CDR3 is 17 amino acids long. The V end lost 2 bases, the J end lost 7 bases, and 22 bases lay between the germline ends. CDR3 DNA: TGTGCCAGCAGCTTACAAATTGCTAGCAGACGTTTTAATACGCAGTATTTT. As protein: CASSLQIASRRFNTQYF.

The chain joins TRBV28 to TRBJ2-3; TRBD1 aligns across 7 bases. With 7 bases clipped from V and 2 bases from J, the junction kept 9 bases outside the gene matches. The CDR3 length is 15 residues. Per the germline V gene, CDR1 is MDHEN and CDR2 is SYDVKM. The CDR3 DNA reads TGTGCCAGCATTCGTCCGGGACAGTTCACAGATACGCAGTATTTT. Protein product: CASIRPGQFTDTQYF.

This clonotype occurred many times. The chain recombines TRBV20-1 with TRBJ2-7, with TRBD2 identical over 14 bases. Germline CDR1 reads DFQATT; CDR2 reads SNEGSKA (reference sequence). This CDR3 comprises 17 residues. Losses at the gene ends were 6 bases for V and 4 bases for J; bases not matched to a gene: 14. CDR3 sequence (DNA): TGCAGTGCAATGGGACTAGCGGGAGAGGGGGGGGTGTACGAGCAGTACTTC. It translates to CSAMGLAGEGGVYEQYF.

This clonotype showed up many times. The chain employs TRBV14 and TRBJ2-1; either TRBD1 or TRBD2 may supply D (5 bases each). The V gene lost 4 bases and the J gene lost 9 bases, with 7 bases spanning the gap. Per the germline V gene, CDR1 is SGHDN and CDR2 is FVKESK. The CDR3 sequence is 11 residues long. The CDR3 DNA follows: TGTGCCAGCAGCCCTGGGACTGAGCAGTTCTTC. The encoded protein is CASSPGTEQFF.

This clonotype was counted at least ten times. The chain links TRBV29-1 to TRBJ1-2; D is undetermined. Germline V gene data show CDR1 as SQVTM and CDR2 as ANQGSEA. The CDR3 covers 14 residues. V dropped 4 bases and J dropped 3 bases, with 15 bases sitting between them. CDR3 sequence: CSVVDASRHYGYTF. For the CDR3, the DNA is TGCAGCGTTGTTGATGCCTCCCGGCACTATGGCTACACCTTC.

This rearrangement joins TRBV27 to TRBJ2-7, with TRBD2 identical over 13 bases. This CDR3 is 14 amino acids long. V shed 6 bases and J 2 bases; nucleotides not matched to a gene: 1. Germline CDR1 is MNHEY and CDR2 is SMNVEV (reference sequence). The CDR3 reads CASSGTSGTYEQYF. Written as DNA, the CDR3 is TGTGCCAGCAGCGGGACTAGCGGGACCTACGAGCAGTACTTC.

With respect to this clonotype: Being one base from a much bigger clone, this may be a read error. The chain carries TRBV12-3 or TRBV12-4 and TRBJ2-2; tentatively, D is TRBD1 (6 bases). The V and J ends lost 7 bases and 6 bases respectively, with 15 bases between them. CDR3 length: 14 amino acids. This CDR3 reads CASIRDTDPGELFF. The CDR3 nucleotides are TGTGCCAGCATCCGGGACACCGACCCCGGGGAGCTGTTTTTT.

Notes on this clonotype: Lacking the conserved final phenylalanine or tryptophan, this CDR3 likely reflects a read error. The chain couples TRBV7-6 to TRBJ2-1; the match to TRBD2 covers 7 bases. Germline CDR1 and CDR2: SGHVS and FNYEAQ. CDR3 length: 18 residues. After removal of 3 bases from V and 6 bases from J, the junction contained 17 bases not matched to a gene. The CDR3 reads CASSLFLERDLVCNEQFC. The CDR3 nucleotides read TGTGCCAGCAGCTTGTTTTTGGAGCGGGATTTGGTATGCAATGAGCAGTTCTGC.

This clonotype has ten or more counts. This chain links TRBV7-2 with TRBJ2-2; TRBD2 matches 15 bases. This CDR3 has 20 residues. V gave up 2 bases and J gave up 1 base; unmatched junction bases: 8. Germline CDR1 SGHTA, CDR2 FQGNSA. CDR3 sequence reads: CASSLRHRTSGRVNTGELFF. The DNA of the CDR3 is TGTGCCAGCAGCTTAAGACACCGGACTAGCGGGAGGGTGAACACCGGGGAGCTGTTTTTT.

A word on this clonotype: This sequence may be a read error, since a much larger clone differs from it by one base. For the CDR3, the DNA is TGTGCCAGCAGTATATTCGGACCATACGAGCATTACTTC. It specifies CASSIFGPYEHYF. J is TRBJ2-7 and V is TRBV12-3 or TRBV12-4; D call uncertain. This CDR3 comprises 13 residues.